This is a list of T cell receptor beta chains from one sample in a study of vaccination and CD4 T cells after COVID-19. TCRdb ran MiXCR on the PCR reads and lists one entry per CDR3 protein. The sample contains under 7,500 distinct CDR3 sequences, roughly 40% of which appear only once. No antigen has been identified for these receptors. The sequenced material came from CD4+ T cells from blood, cultured in vitro. Receptors originate from a human donor in good health. Both conserved end residues are part of each CDR3. D genes are given only for firm matches. Clone size is not always given. Where it is, it says once, few, many or a class for expanded clones.

CDR3 DNA: TGTGCCACCAGCAGAGGTTCAGGGGGGGATAACATTCAGTACTTC
CDR3 protein: CATSRGSGGDNIQYF
V gene: TRBV15
J gene: TRBJ2-4
D gene: NA
clone size: NA

CDR3 DNA: TGCAGTGCTAGACAGACAGGGTCGGAGACCCAGTACTTC
CDR3 protein: CSARQTGSETQYF
V gene: TRBV20-1
J gene: TRBJ2-5
D gene: TRBD1
clone size: NA

CDR3 DNA: TGTGCCAGCAGCTCCGGTGGGAACACCATATATTTT
CDR3 protein: CASSSGGNTIYF
V gene: TRBV7-9
J gene: TRBJ1-3
D gene: NA
clone size: few

CDR3 DNA: TGTGCCAGCAGTTACTATGGCCGCACAGATACGCAGTATTTT
CDR3 protein: CASSYYGRTDTQYF
V gene: TRBV6-5
J gene: TRBJ2-3
D gene: NA
clone size: few

CDR3 DNA: TGTGCCAGCAGTTACACAGGGGGCGCGGGCACCGGGGAGCTGTTTTTT
CDR3 protein: CASSYTGGAGTGELFF
V gene: TRBV6-5
J gene: TRBJ2-2
D gene: TRBD1
clone size: NA

CDR3 DNA: TGTGCCAGCAGCTTAGAAGCTGGCTACGAGCAGTACTTC
CDR3 protein: CASSLEAGYEQYF
V gene: TRBV7-2
J gene: TRBJ2-7
D gene: NA
clone size: NA

CDR3 DNA: TGTGCCAGCAGCCTAGGGGCCACTTGGGACACTGAAGCTTTCTTT
CDR3 protein: CASSLGATWDTEAFF
V gene: TRBV7-6
J gene: TRBJ1-1
D gene: NA
clone size: few

CDR3 DNA: TGCAGTGCTAGTTTAGACGACTGGACAGATACGCAGTATTTT
CDR3 protein: CSASLDDWTDTQYF
V gene: TRBV20-1
J gene: TRBJ2-3
D gene: NA
clone size: NA

CDR3 DNA: TGTGCCAGCAGCTTTCTCGGGAGCTCCTACAATGAGCAGTTCTTC
CDR3 protein: CASSFLGSSYNEQFF
V gene: TRBV5-4
J gene: TRBJ2-1
D gene: NA
clone size: NA

CDR3 DNA: TGTGCCAGCAGCGGCGGGGGGGCTTACAATCAGCCCCAGCATTTT
CDR3 protein: CASSGGGAYNQPQHF
V gene: TRBV7-2
J gene: TRBJ1-5
D gene: NA
clone size: NA

CDR3 DNA: TGTGCCAGCACCTCTGGGGGACAGCCCCAAGAGACCCAGTACTTC
CDR3 protein: CASTSGGQPQETQYF
V gene: TRBV12-3/TRBV12-4
J gene: TRBJ2-5
D gene: TRBD1
clone size: NA

CDR3 DNA: TGTGCCAGTACGCCACTAGCGGGGGGTACGAATGAGCAGTTCTTC
CDR3 protein: CASTPLAGGTNEQFF
V gene: TRBV19
J gene: TRBJ2-1
D gene: TRBD2
clone size: few

CDR3 DNA: TGCAGTGCTAGAGGGCTAGCGGGGGGCCCCATCCAAGAGACCCAGTACTTC
CDR3 protein: CSARGLAGGPIQETQYF
V gene: TRBV20-1
J gene: TRBJ2-5
D gene: TRBD2
clone size: NA

CDR3 DNA: TGTGCCAGCAGCATTACCCGGGGGAACGGGGAGCTGTTTTTT
CDR3 protein: CASSITRGNGELFF
V gene: TRBV7-2
J gene: TRBJ2-2
D gene: NA
clone size: NA

CDR3 DNA: TGTGCCAGCAGCTATATTACAGCGGGGGAGCAGTACTTC
CDR3 protein: CASSYITAGEQYF
V gene: TRBV5-5
J gene: TRBJ2-7
D gene: TRBD2
clone size: NA

CDR3 DNA: TGCGCCAGCAGCTTGGATTCTAGCGGATACGAGCAGTACTTC
CDR3 protein: CASSLDSSGYEQYF
V gene: TRBV5-1
J gene: TRBJ2-7
D gene: TRBD2
clone size: NA

CDR3 DNA: TGTGCCAGCAGCAGACAGGTCTCTGGTGGCTACACCTTC
CDR3 protein: CASSRQVSGGYTF
V gene: TRBV12-3/TRBV12-4
J gene: TRBJ1-2
D gene: NA
clone size: NA

CDR3 DNA: TGTGCCAGCAGCTTCGGGGGAGTGGGCAAAGAGACCCAGTACTTC
CDR3 protein: CASSFGGVGKETQYF
V gene: TRBV11-2
J gene: TRBJ2-5
D gene: NA
clone size: NA

CDR3 DNA: TGTGCCAGCAGCGCTCAAGCGGACAGATCCTACGAGCAGTACTTC
CDR3 protein: CASSAQADRSYEQYF
V gene: TRBV5-4
J gene: TRBJ2-7
D gene: NA
clone size: NA

CDR3 DNA: TGTGCCAGCAGATCACCTACTAACTATGGCTACACCTTC
CDR3 protein: CASRSPTNYGYTF
V gene: TRBV28
J gene: TRBJ1-2
D gene: NA
clone size: NA

CDR3 DNA: TGCGCCAGCAGCCCCCTAGGCAGGGTGGGGGAAAAACTGTTTTTT
CDR3 protein: CASSPLGRVGEKLFF
V gene: TRBV4-1
J gene: TRBJ1-4
D gene: NA
clone size: once

CDR3 DNA: TGTGCCAGCAGCTCGGCGGGCCTTCGGAGCTACACCTTC
CDR3 protein: CASSSAGLRSYTF
V gene: TRBV5-4
J gene: TRBJ1-2
D gene: NA
clone size: NA

CDR3 DNA: TGCGCCAGCAGCTTGGCCGAGACAGGCCGACCTTTTTCCTACGAGCAGTACTTC
CDR3 protein: CASSLAETGRPFSYEQYF
V gene: TRBV5-1
J gene: TRBJ2-7
D gene: NA
clone size: NA

CDR3 DNA: TGTGCCAGCAGTTTCGGGGGGGCGTACGGGAACACTGAAGCTTTCTTT
CDR3 protein: CASSFGGAYGNTEAFF
V gene: TRBV27
J gene: TRBJ1-1
D gene: NA
clone size: few

CDR3 DNA: TGCAGCGTTCTAAGACAGGGATTTGACACTGAAGCTTTCTTT
CDR3 protein: CSVLRQGFDTEAFF
V gene: TRBV29-1
J gene: TRBJ1-1
D gene: TRBD1
clone size: NA

CDR3 DNA: TGTGCCACCAGCAGAGAATCTCAGGGGGCAGGGGAGACCCAGTACTTC
CDR3 protein: CATSRESQGAGETQYF
V gene: TRBV15
J gene: TRBJ2-5
D gene: TRBD1
clone size: few

CDR3 DNA: TGTGCCAGCAGTTACGTGCGACAGGGGTCGGGCGAGCAGTACTTC
CDR3 protein: CASSYVRQGSGEQYF
V gene: TRBV6-7
J gene: TRBJ2-7
D gene: TRBD1
clone size: NA

CDR3 DNA: TGCAGTGCTCGATTTCCAAGCGGTCACACAGATACGCAGTATTTT
CDR3 protein: CSARFPSGHTDTQYF
V gene: TRBV20-1
J gene: TRBJ2-3
D gene: NA
clone size: few

CDR3 DNA: TGTGCCAGCATCAACCCGGTAGCGGGTAATGGTAATGAGCAGTTCTTC
CDR3 protein: CASINPVAGNGNEQFF
V gene: TRBV6-2/TRBV6-3
J gene: TRBJ2-1
D gene: TRBD2
clone size: NA

CDR3 DNA: TGTGCCAGCAGGAATTGGGAAGGGTTAGGAGATACGCAGTATTTT
CDR3 protein: CASRNWEGLGDTQYF
V gene: TRBV7-2
J gene: TRBJ2-3
D gene: NA
clone size: NA

CDR3 DNA: TGTGCCAGTAGGGACGGGGGCGGAATCGGCGTCACTGAAGCTTTCTTT
CDR3 protein: CASRDGGGIGVTEAFF
V gene: TRBV19
J gene: TRBJ1-1
D gene: NA
clone size: NA

CDR3 DNA: TGTGCCAGCAGGGGACAGCTTGAAGCTTTCTTT
CDR3 protein: CASRGQLEAFF
V gene: TRBV6-1
J gene: TRBJ1-1
D gene: TRBD1
clone size: NA

CDR3 DNA: TGTGCCATCCGAGACTCCTCCTACGAGCAGTACTTC
CDR3 protein: CAIRDSSYEQYF
V gene: TRBV2
J gene: TRBJ2-7
D gene: NA
clone size: NA

CDR3 DNA: TGTGCCAGCAGCTTAGGGGTAGCGGGGGGCCCCCACAATGAGCAGTTCTTC
CDR3 protein: CASSLGVAGGPHNEQFF
V gene: TRBV7-6
J gene: TRBJ2-1
D gene: TRBD2
clone size: NA

CDR3 DNA: TGTGCCAGCAGTTTAGGGCACACTCGGGATCAGCCCCAGCATTTT
CDR3 protein: CASSLGHTRDQPQHF
V gene: TRBV12-3/TRBV12-4
J gene: TRBJ1-5
D gene: NA
clone size: few

CDR3 DNA: TGTGCCAGTAGTTCGGCATTTTCCTCTGGAAACACCATATATTTT
CDR3 protein: CASSSAFSSGNTIYF
V gene: TRBV19
J gene: TRBJ1-3
D gene: NA
clone size: NA

CDR3 DNA: TGTGCCACCAGCAGGCCGGGACAGGGAAACACCATATATTTT
CDR3 protein: CATSRPGQGNTIYF
V gene: TRBV15
J gene: TRBJ1-3
D gene: TRBD1
clone size: NA

CDR3 DNA: TGTGCCAGCAGTTCTCGCCCACGAGGGACAGGGGGACAGCCCCAGCATTTT
CDR3 protein: CASSSRPRGTGGQPQHF
V gene: TRBV27
J gene: TRBJ1-5
D gene: TRBD1
clone size: NA

CDR3 DNA: TGTGCCAGCTCGACAGGGGGCGACGGCACCGGGGAGCTGTTTTTT
CDR3 protein: CASSTGGDGTGELFF
V gene: TRBV18
J gene: TRBJ2-2
D gene: TRBD1
clone size: NA

CDR3 DNA: TGTGCCAGCAGTTTTTCAGGGAATCAGCCCCAGCATTTT
CDR3 protein: CASSFSGNQPQHF
V gene: TRBV27
J gene: TRBJ1-5
D gene: NA
clone size: NA

CDR3 DNA: TGCAGTGCTCTTTGGCGGGGACGGGAGACCCAGTACTTC
CDR3 protein: CSALWRGRETQYF
V gene: TRBV20-1
J gene: TRBJ2-5
D gene: NA
clone size: few